The 6 T cell receptor beta chains given below trace back to one sample, sequenced in a study of blood T cell repertoires in COVID-19. The data were produced by immunoSEQ multiplex PCR, yet TCRdb's version contains in-frame clones alone and is incomplete. The sample records tens of thousands of clones, around 87% being singletons. The sequenced sample was peripheral blood. These receptors were collected from a human donor in a cohort sampled during active COVID-19.

This chain links TRBV18 with TRBJ2-7; D is perhaps TRBD1 (5 bases). V was shortened by 3 bases and J by 3 bases, with 15 bases between the two germline ends. The CDR3 is 15 amino acids. Germline V gives CDR1 KGHSH, CDR2 LQKENI. The CDR3 DNA reads as TGTGCCAGCTCACCCCCCCAGGGAATCGGCTACGAGCAGTACTTC. Protein: CASSPPQGIGYEQYF.

The V gene is TRBV7-9, the J gene TRBJ1-4; TRBD1 is a possible D gene (5 bases). The CDR3 spans 15 residues. V shed 5 bases and J shed 8 bases, with 18 bases lying between them. Germline loops: CDR1 SEHNR, CDR2 FQNEAQ (reference sequence). The CDR3 spells CASSQESGLGEKLFF. In DNA, the CDR3 is TGTGCCAGCAGCCAGGAGTCAGGGTTGGGAGAAAAACTGTTTTTT.

The CDR3 region is CASSAGTGRFSTGELFF. As DNA, the CDR3 is TGTGCCAGCAGCGCGGGGACAGGGCGGTTTAGCACCGGGGAGCTGTTTTTT. The chain combines TRBV9 with TRBJ2-2, with 9 bases fitting TRBD1. There are 17 residues in the CDR3. Germline V CDR1 and CDR2: SGDLS, YYNGEE. The V and J ends lost 3 bases and 4 bases, in that order; junction bases with no gene match: 10.

This chain joins TRBV10-2 and TRBJ1-5; unclear D gene. V lost 3 bases to trimming and J lost 2 bases, with 5 bases between them. The CDR3 runs to 13 residues. Germline CDR1 is WSHSY and CDR2 is SAAADI. The CDR3 nucleotides read TGCGCCAGCAGTGACCAGGGCAATCAGCCCCAGCATTTT. It encodes CASSDQGNQPQHF.

This chain connects TRBV6-6 to TRBJ1-4; 8 nucleotides line up with TRBD1. Per the germline V gene, CDR1 is MNHNY and CDR2 is SVGAGI (reference sequence). V was clipped by 6 bases and J by 7 bases; unmatched bases: 7. This CDR3 is built from 14 residues. CDR3 nucleotides: TGTGCCAGCAGCAGACAGGGGAATGGTGAAAAACTGTTTTTT. This encodes CASSRQGNGEKLFF.

This chain uses TRBV6-5 with TRBJ1-6; D unclear. Trimming removed 7 bases from V and 1 base from J, with 11 bases in between. The length of the CDR3 is 15 residues. Germline-derived CDR1 and CDR2 are MNHEY and SVGAGI. CDR3 sequence reads: CASTASTSYNSPLHF. In DNA form, the CDR3 reads TGTGCCAGCACCGCCTCGACATCCTATAATTCACCCCTCCACTTT.